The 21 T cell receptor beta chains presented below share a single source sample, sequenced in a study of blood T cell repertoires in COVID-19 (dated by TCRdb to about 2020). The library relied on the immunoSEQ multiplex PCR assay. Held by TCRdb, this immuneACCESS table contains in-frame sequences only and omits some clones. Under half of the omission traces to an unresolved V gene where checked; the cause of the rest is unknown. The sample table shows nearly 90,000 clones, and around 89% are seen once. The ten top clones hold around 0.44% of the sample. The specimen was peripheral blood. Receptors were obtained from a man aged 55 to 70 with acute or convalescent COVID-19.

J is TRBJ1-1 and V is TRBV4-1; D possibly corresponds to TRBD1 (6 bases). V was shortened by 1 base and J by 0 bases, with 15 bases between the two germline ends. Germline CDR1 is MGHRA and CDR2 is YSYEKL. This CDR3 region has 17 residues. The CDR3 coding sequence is TGCGCCAGCAGCCAAGCCCACGGACAGATCCTGAACACTGAAGCTTTCTTT. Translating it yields CASSQAHGQILNTEAFF.

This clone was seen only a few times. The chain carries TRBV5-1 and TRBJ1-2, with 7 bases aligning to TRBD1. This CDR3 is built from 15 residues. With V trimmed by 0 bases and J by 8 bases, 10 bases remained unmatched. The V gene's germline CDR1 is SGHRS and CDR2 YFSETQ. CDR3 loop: CASSLDQQGREGYTF. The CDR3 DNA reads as TGCGCCAGCAGCTTGGACCAACAGGGGAGAGAAGGCTACACCTTC.

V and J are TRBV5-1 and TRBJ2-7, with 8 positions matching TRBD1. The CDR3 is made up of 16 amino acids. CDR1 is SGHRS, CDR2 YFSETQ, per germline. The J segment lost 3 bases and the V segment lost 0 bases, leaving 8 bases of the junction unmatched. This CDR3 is CASSLAGTGVNYEQYF. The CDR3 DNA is TGCGCCAGCAGCTTGGCCGGGACAGGCGTTAACTACGAGCAGTACTTC.

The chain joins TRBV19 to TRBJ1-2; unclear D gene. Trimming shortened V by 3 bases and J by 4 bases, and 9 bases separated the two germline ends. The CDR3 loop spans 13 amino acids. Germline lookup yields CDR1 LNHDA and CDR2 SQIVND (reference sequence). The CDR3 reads CASSIDILYGYTF. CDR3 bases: TGTGCCAGTAGTATCGACATCCTCTATGGCTACACCTTC.

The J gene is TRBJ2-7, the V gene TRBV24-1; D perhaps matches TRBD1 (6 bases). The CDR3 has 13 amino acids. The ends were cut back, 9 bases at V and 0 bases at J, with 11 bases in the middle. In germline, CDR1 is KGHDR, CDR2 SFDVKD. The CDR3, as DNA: TGTGCCACCGGGGACAATTTCTCCTACGAGCAGTACTTC. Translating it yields CATGDNFSYEQYF.

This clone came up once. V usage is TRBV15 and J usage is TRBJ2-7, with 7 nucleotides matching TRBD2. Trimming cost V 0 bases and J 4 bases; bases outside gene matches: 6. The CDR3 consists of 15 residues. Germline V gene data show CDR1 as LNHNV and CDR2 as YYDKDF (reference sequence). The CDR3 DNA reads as TGTGCCACCAGCAGAGACAGGACTAGTTTTTACGAGCAGTACTTC. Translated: CATSRDRTSFYEQYF.

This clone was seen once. The CDR3 DNA reads TGTGCCAGCAGCCCGGACTCGAGCTCCTATAATTCACCCCTCCACTTT. Translating it yields CASSPDSSSYNSPLHF. This chain joins TRBV7-2 and TRBJ1-6; D is ambiguous. Between the trimmed V and J ends, which lost 5 bases and 0 bases, there was a span of 11 bases. Germline lookup yields CDR1 SGHTA and CDR2 FQGNSA. The CDR3 has 16 amino acids.

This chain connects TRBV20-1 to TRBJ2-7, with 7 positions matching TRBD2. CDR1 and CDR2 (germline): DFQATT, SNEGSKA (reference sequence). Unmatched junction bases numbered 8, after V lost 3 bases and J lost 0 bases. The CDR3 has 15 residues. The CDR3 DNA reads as TGCAGTGCTAGTGTGACTAGCCCAAGCTCCTACGAGCAGTACTTC. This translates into CSASVTSPSSYEQYF.

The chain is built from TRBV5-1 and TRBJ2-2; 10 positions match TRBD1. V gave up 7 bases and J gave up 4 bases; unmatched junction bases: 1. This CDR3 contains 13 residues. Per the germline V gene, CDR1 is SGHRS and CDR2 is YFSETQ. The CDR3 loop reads CASRTGGTGELFF. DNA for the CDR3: TGCGCCAGCCGGACAGGGGGCACCGGGGAGCTGTTTTTT.

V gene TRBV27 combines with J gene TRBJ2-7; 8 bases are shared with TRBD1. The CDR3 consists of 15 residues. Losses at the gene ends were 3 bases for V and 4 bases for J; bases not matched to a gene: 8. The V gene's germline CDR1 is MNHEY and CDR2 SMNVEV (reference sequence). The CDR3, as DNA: TGTGCCAGCAGTTTTAAAACAGGGGGGATGTACGAGCAGTACTTC. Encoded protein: CASSFKTGGMYEQYF.

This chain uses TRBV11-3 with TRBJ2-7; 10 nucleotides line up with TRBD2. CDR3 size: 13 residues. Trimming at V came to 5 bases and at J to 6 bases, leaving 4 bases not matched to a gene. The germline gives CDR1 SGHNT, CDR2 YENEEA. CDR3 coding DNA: TGTGCCAGCAGCGCGGGACTAGCGAGCGAGCAGTACTTC. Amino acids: CASSAGLASEQYF.

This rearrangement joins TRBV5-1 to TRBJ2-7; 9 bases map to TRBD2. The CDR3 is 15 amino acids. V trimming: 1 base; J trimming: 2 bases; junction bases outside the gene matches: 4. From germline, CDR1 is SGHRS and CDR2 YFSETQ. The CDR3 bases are TGCGCCAGCAGCTTGACTAGCGGGTTACCCTACGAGCAGTACTTC. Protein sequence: CASSLTSGLPYEQYF.

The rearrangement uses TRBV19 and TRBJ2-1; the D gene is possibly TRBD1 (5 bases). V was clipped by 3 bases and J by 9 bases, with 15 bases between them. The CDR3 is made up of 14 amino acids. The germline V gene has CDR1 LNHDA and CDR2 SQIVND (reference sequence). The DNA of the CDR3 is TGTGCCAGTAGTATCCAGGGTAATTTTGGTGAGCAGTTCTTC. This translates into CASSIQGNFGEQFF. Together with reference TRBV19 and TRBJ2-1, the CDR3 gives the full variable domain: DGGITQSPKYLFRKEGQNVTLSCEQNLNHDAMYWYRQDPGQGLRLIYYSQIVNDFQKGDIAEGYSVSREKKESFPLTVTSAQKNPTAFYLCASSIQGNFGEQFFGPGTRLTVL.

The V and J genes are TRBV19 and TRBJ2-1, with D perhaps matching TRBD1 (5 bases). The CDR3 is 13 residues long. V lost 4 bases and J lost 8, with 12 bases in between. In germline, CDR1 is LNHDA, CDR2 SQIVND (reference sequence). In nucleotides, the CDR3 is TGTGCCAGTAGTACGTCTCAGGGCCATGAGCAGTTCTTC. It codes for CASSTSQGHEQFF. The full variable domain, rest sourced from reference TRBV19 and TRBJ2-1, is DGGITQSPKYLFRKEGQNVTLSCEQNLNHDAMYWYRQDPGQGLRLIYYSQIVNDFQKGDIAEGYSVSREKKESFPLTVTSAQKNPTAFYLCASSTSQGHEQFFGPGTRLTVL.

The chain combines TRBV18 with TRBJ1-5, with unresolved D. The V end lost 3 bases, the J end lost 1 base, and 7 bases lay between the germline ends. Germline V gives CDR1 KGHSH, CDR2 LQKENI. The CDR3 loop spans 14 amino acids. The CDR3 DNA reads TGTGCCAGCTCACCCTGGCAGAGCAATCAGCCCCAGCATTTT. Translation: CASSPWQSNQPQHF.

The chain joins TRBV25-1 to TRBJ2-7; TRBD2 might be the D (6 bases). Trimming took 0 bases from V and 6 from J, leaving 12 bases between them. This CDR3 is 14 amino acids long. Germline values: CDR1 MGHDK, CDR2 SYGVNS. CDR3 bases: TGTGCCAGCAGTGAATATCGGGGGACCCCCGAGCAGTACTTC. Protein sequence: CASSEYRGTPEQYF.

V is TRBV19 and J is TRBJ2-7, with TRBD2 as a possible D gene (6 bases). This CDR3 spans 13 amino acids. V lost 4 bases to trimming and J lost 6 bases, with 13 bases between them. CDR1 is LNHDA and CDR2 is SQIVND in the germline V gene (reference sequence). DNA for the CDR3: TGTGCCAGTAGTAACGGAGGGACGGTCGAGCAGTACTTC. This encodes CASSNGGTVEQYF. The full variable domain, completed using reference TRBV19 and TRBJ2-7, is DGGITQSPKYLFRKEGQNVTLSCEQNLNHDAMYWYRQDPGQGLRLIYYSQIVNDFQKGDIAEGYSVSREKKESFPLTVTSAQKNPTAFYLCASSNGGTVEQYFGPGTRLTVT.

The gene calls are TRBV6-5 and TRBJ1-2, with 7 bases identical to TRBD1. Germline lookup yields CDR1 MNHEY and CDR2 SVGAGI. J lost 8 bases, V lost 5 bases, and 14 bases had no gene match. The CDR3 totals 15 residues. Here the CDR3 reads CASSRSPGGGGGYTF. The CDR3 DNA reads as TGTGCCAGCAGTAGATCCCCGGGAGGGGGCGGGGGCTACACCTTC.

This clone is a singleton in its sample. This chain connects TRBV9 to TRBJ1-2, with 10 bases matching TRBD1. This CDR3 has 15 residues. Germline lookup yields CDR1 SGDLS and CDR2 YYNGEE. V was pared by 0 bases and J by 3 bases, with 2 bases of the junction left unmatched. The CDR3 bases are TGTGCCAGCAGCGTAGGGACAGGGGGGGACTATGGCTACACCTTC. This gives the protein CASSVGTGGDYGYTF. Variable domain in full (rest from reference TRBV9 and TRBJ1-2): DSGVTQTPKHLITATGQRVTLRCSPRSGDLSVYWYQQSLDQGLQFLIQYYNGEERAKGNILERFSAQQFPDLHSELNLSSLELGDSALYFCASSVGTGGDYGYTFGSGTRLTVV.

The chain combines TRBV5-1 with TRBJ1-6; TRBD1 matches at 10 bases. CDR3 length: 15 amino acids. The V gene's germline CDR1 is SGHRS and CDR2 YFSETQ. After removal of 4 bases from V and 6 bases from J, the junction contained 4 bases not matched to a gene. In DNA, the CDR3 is TGCGCCAGCAGCGATCGGACAGGGGGTAATTCACCCCTCCACTTT. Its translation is CASSDRTGGNSPLHF.

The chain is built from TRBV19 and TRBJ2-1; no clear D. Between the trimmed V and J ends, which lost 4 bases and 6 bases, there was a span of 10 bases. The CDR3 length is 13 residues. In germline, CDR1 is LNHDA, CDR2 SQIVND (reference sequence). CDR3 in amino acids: CASSRSVSNEQFF. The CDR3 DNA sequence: TGTGCCAGTAGTAGATCGGTTTCCAATGAGCAGTTCTTC.